A selection of T cell receptor beta chains follows, all from one sample in a study of technical replicates of blood from several donors. The data were produced by immunoSEQ multiplex PCR, yet TCRdb's version contains in-frame clones alone and is incomplete. The data hold about 79,000 clones, with approximately 92% observed a single time. What was sequenced was T cells isolated from PBMCs. The receptors here all came from a human donor in good health. Some clones in this sample may be carry-over from other donors' samples. Each CDR3 is given with its conserved first and last residue. A D gene is named only where the DNA matches it firmly. Some rows have no size entry. The others give once, few or many, or a class for an expanded clone.

V gene: TRBV7-9; clone size: NA; J gene: TRBJ2-1; D gene: TRBD2; CDR3 DNA: TGTGCCAGCAGCAAGACGGGACTAGCGGGAGTTAATGAGCAGTTCTTC; CDR3 protein: CASSKTGLAGVNEQFF
V gene: TRBV27; clone size: NA; J gene: TRBJ2-1; D gene: NA; CDR3 DNA: TGTGCCAGCAGCAATAAGTCCCCCAGCTCCTACAATGAGCAGTTCTTC; CDR3 protein: CASSNKSPSSYNEQFF
V gene: TRBV27; clone size: NA; J gene: TRBJ1-3; D gene: NA; CDR3 DNA: TGTGCCAGCAGTACGGGGGGCACTGGAAACACCATATATTTT; CDR3 protein: CASSTGGTGNTIYF
V gene: TRBV2; clone size: NA; J gene: TRBJ2-3; D gene: TRBD2; CDR3 DNA: TGTGCCAGCAGTGACGGACTAGCGGGCACAGATACGCAGTATTTT; CDR3 protein: CASSDGLAGTDTQYF
V gene: TRBV5-4; clone size: NA; J gene: TRBJ2-1; D gene: TRBD2; CDR3 DNA: TGTGCCAGCAGGCCGGGAGGCCTAAACAATGAGCAGTTCTTC; CDR3 protein: CASRPGGLNNEQFF
V gene: TRBV7-3; clone size: once; J gene: TRBJ1-3; D gene: NA; CDR3 DNA: TGTGCCAGCAGCTTAAAACAGGGCTCTGGAAACACCATATATTTT; CDR3 protein: CASSLKQGSGNTIYF
V gene: TRBV30; clone size: once; J gene: TRBJ1-5; D gene: NA; CDR3 DNA: TGTGCCTGGAGCAGTCTGTACAGTAGCAATCAGCCCCAGCATTTT; CDR3 protein: CAWSSLYSSNQPQHF
V gene: TRBV28; clone size: NA; J gene: TRBJ1-4; D gene: NA; CDR3 DNA: TGTGCCAGCAGTTTACCACAGGGAAGGGGAAAACTGTTTTTT; CDR3 protein: CASSLPQGRGKLFF
V gene: TRBV6-1; clone size: NA; J gene: TRBJ1-1; D gene: NA; CDR3 DNA: TGTGCCAGCAGTGTGGGGACAAGGAACACTGAAGCTTTCTTT; CDR3 protein: CASSVGTRNTEAFF
V gene: TRBV7-9; clone size: NA; J gene: TRBJ1-2; D gene: TRBD1; CDR3 DNA: TGTGCCAGCAGCTTATCAGACAGGGGAGGAGGCTACACCTTC; CDR3 protein: CASSLSDRGGGYTF
V gene: TRBV28; clone size: NA; J gene: TRBJ2-5; D gene: TRBD2; CDR3 DNA: TGTGCCAGCAGACCTCGTTTTGGCAGCGGGAACCAAGAGACCCAGTACTTC; CDR3 protein: CASRPRFGSGNQETQYF
V gene: TRBV7-6; clone size: NA; J gene: TRBJ2-5; D gene: NA; CDR3 DNA: TGTGCCAGCAGCTTAGCCAGTTTGGGGGCGCTTAAGGAGACCCAGTACTTC; CDR3 protein: CASSLASLGALKETQYF
V gene: TRBV6-1; clone size: NA; J gene: TRBJ1-2; D gene: NA; CDR3 DNA: TGTGCCAGTCAGCGCCACTATGGCTACACCTTC; CDR3 protein: CASQRHYGYTF
V gene: TRBV27; clone size: NA; J gene: TRBJ1-5; D gene: NA; CDR3 DNA: TGTGCCAGCAGTTTAACAGGGATGGGATATAGCAATCAGCCCCAGCATTTT; CDR3 protein: CASSLTGMGYSNQPQHF
V gene: TRBV5-4; clone size: NA; J gene: TRBJ2-7; D gene: TRBD2; CDR3 DNA: TGTGCCAGCAGCCCTAGCGGTACCTACGAGCAGTACTTC; CDR3 protein: CASSPSGTYEQYF
V gene: TRBV27; clone size: NA; J gene: TRBJ1-2; D gene: TRBD1; CDR3 DNA: TGTGCCAGCAGTTACGCGGACAGGGGCTCTGGCTACACCTTC; CDR3 protein: CASSYADRGSGYTF
V gene: TRBV5-4; clone size: NA; J gene: TRBJ2-5; D gene: TRBD2; CDR3 DNA: TGTGCCAGCAGCGGAGCGGGAGGTCTCCAAGAGACCCAGTACTTC; CDR3 protein: CASSGAGGLQETQYF
V gene: TRBV28; clone size: NA; J gene: TRBJ1-5; D gene: NA; CDR3 DNA: TGTGCCAGCAGGGCTGGAGGCAATCAGCCCCAGCATTTT; CDR3 protein: CASRAGGNQPQHF
V gene: TRBV6-5; clone size: NA; J gene: TRBJ2-5; D gene: NA; CDR3 DNA: TGTGCCAGCAGCCCGGGGGACAGTCAAGAGACCCAGTACTTC; CDR3 protein: CASSPGDSQETQYF
V gene: TRBV7-2; clone size: NA; J gene: TRBJ2-5; D gene: TRBD2; CDR3 DNA: TGTGCCAGCAGCCCACTAGCGGGAAGCCCCCAAGAGACCCAGTACTTC; CDR3 protein: CASSPLAGSPQETQYF